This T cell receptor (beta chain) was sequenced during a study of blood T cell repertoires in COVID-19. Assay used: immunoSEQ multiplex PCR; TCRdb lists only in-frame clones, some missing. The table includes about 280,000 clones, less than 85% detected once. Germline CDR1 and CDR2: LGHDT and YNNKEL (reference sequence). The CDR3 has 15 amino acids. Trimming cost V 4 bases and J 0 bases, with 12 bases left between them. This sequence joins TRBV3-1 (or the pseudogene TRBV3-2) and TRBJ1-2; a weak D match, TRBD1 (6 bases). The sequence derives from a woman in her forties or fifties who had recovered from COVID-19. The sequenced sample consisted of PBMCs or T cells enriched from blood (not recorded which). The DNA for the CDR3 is TGTGCCAGCAGCCCTCGTTCAGGGGCTAACTATGGCTACACCTTC. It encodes CASSPRSGANYGYTF.